This T cell receptor (beta chain) was found in a study of low-dose radiotherapy and immunotherapy resistance in tumors. Study-wide background: Intravenous cyclophosphamide 200 mg/m2 was given every two weeks, one day before radiation and immunotherapy.

This clonotype was observed many times. Covering alpha and beta chains, TRAV- and TRBV-specific primers were used for the first-strand cDNA. The authors ran 20 PCR cycles to amplify TCRs with a constant-region primer and V-primer adapter. TCRdb passed the reads through MiXCR, listing each CDR3 protein once. Altogether some 46,000 distinct CDR3 sequences are present, 25% to 30% being singletons, with the ten largest covering roughly a tenth. The CDR3 consists of 14 residues. Trimming took 0 bases from V and 7 from J, leaving 13 bases between them. Germline-derived CDR1 and CDR2 are KGHSH and LQKENI. The time point: after trial treatment. Treatment in this sample: LDRT plus nivolumab, ipilimumab, low-dose cyclophosphamide and aspirin (RACIN trial). All of the donors were given nivolumab, ipilimumab, aspirin, low-dose cyclophosphamide and low-dose radiotherapy as part of RACIN, a single-arm trial.

The TCR was taken from a male donor with prostate cancer. The chain joins TRBV18 to TRBJ2-7, with D maybe TRBD2 (6 bases). The sequences come from PBMCs, collected after low-dose radiotherapy plus immunotherapy. CDR3 bases: TGTGCCAGCTCACCACCGGGACTCCGTGAGGAGCAGTACTTC. Amino acids: CASSPPGLREEQYF. Supplemented by reference TRBV18 and TRBJ2-7, the full variable domain reads NAGVMQNPRHLVRRRGQEARLRCSPMKGHSHVYWYRQLPEEGLKFMVYLQKENIIDESGMPKERFSAEFPKEGPSILRIQQVVRGDSAAYFCASSPPGLREEQYFGPGTRLTVT.